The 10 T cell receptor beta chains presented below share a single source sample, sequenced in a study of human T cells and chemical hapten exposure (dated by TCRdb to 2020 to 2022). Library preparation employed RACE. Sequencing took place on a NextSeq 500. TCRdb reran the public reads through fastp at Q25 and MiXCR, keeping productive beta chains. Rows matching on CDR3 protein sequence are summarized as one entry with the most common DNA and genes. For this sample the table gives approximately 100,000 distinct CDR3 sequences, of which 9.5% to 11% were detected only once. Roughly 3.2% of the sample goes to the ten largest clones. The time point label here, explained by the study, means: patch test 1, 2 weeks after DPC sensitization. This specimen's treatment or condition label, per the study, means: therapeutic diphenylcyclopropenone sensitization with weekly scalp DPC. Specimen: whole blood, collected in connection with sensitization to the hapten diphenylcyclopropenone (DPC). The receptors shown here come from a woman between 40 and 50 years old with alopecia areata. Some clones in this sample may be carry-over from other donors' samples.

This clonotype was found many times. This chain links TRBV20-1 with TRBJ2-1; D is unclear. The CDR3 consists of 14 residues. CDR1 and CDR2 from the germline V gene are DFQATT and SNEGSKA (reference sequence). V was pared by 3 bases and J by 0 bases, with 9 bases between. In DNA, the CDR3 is TGCAGTGCTAGTATACCGAGCTCCTACAATGAGCAGTTCTTC. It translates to CSASIPSSYNEQFF.

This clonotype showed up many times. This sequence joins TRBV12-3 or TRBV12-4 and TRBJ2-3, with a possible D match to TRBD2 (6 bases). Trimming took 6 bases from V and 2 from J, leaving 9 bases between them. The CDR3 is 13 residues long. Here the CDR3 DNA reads TGTGCCAGCAGCGGAGGGCCCACAGATACGCAGTATTTT. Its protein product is CASSGGPTDTQYF.

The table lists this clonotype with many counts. CDR3 nucleotide sequence: TGTGCCAGCAGTCCACCCGGGACAGGGGTCTACGAGCAGTACTTC. The encoded protein is CASSPPGTGVYEQYF. The V and J genes are TRBV6-5 and TRBJ2-7, with 10 bases identical to TRBD1. The CDR3 is made up of 15 amino acids. From germline, CDR1 is MNHEY and CDR2 SVGAGI. Unmatched junction bases numbered 7, after V lost 5 bases and J lost 3 bases.

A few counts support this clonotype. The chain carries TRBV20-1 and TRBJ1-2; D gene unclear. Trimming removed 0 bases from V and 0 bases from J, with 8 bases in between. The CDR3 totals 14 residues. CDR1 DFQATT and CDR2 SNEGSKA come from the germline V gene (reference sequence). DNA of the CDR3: TGCAGTGCTAGAGATAACAGCTCTAACTATGGCTACACCTTC. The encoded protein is CSARDNSSNYGYTF.

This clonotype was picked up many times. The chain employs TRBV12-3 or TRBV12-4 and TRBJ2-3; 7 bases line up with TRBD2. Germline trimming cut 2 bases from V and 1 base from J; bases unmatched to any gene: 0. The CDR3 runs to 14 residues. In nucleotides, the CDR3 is TGTGCCAGCAGTTTAACTAGCGGCACAGATACGCAGTATTTT. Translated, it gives CASSLTSGTDTQYF.

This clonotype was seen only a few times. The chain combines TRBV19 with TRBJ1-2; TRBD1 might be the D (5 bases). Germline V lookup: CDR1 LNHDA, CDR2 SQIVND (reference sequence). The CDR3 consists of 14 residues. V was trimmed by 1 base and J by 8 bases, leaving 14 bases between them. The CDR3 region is CASSIAPPGKGYTF. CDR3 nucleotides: TGTGCCAGTAGTATAGCCCCCCCAGGGAAGGGCTACACCTTC.

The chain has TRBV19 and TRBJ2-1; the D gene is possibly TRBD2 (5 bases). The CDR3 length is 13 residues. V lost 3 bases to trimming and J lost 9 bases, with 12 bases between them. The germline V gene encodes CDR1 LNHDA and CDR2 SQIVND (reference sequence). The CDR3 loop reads CASSIILEGEQFF. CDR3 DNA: TGTGCCAGTAGTATTATCTTAGAGGGTGAGCAGTTCTTC. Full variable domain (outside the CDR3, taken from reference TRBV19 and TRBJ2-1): DGGITQSPKYLFRKEGQNVTLSCEQNLNHDAMYWYRQDPGQGLRLIYYSQIVNDFQKGDIAEGYSVSREKKESFPLTVTSAQKNPTAFYLCASSIILEGEQFFGPGTRLTVL.

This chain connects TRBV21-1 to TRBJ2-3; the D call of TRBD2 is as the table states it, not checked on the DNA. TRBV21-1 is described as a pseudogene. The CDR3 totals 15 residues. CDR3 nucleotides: TGTGCCAGCAGCAAAGGGGAGGGGGAAACAGATACGCAGTATTTT. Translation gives CASSKGEGETDTQYF.

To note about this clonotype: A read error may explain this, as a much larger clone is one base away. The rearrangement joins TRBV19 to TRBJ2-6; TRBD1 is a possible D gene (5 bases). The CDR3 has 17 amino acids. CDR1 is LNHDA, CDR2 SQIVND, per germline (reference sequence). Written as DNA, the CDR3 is TGTGCCAGTAGTATTGGGCAGACTCTCTCTGGGGCCAACGTCCAGACTTTC. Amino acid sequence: CASSIGQTLSGANVQTF.

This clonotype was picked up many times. The CDR3 nucleotides are TGTGCCAGCAGAATCACGGGGTCCTACGAGCAGTACTTC. Translating gives CASRITGSYEQYF. The chain has TRBV27 and TRBJ2-7; the D gene is possibly TRBD2 (5 bases). This CDR3 is built from 13 residues. Trimming pared 6 bases from V and 1 base from J, leaving 10 bases between. Germline values: CDR1 MNHEY, CDR2 SMNVEV (reference sequence).